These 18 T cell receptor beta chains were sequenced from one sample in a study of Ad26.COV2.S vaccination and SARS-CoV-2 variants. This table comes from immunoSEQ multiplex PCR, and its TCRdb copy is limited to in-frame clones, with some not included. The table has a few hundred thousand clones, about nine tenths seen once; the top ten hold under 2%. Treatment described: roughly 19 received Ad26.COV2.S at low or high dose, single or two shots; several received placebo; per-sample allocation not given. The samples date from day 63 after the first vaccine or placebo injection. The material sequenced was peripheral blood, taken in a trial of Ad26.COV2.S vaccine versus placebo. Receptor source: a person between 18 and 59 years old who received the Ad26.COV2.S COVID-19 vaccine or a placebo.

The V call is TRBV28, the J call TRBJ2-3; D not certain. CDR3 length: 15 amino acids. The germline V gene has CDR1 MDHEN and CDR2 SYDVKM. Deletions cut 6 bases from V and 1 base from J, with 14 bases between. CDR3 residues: CASSPTGWGTDTQYF. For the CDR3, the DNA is TGTGCCAGCAGCCCGACCGGCTGGGGCACAGATACGCAGTATTTT.

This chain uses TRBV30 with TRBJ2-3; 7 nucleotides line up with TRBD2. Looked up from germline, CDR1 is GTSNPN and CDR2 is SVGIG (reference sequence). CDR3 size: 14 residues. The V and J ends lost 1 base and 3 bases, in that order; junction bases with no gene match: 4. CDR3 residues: CAWSAVGGTDTQYF. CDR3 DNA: TGTGCCTGGAGTGCGGTGGGAGGGACAGATACGCAGTATTTT.

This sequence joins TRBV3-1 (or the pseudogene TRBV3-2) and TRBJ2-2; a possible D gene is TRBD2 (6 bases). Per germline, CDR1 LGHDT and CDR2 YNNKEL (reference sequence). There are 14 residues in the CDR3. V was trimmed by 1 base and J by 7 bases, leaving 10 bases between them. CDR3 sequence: CASSQATSIGELFF. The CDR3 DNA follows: TGTGCCAGCAGCCAAGCGACTAGTATCGGGGAGCTGTTTTTT.

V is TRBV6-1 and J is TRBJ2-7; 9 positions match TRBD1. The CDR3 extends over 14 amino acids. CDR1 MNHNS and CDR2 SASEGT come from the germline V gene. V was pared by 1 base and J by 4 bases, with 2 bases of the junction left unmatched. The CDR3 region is CASSEGTGVYEQYF. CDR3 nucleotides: TGTGCCAGCAGTGAAGGGACAGGGGTGTACGAGCAGTACTTC.

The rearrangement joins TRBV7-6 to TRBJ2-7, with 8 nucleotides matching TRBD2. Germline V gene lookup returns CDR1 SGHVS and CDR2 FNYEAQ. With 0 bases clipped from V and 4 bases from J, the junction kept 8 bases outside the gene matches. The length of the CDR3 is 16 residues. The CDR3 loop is CASSLAAAGALYEQYF. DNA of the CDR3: TGTGCCAGCAGCTTAGCGGCAGCGGGAGCGTTATACGAGCAGTACTTC.

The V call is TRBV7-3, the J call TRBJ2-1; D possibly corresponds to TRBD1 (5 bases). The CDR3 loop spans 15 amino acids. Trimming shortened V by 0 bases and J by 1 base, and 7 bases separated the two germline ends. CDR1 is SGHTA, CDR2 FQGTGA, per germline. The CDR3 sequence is CASSLTQGSYNEQFF. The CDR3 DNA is TGTGCCAGCAGCTTAACGCAGGGATCCTACAATGAGCAGTTCTTC.

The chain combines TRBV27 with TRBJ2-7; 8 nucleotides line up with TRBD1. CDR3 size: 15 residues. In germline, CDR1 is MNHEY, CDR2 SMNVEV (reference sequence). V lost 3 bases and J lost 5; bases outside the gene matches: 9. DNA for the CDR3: TGTGCCAGCAGTTTGAGGACAGGGAGGTGGAACGAGCAGTACTTC. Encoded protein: CASSLRTGRWNEQYF.

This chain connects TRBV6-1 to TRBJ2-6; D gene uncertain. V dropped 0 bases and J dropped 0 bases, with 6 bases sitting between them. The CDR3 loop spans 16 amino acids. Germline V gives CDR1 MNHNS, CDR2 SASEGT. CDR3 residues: CASSEALLSGANVLTF. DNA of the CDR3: TGTGCCAGCAGTGAAGCGCTTCTCTCTGGGGCCAACGTCCTGACTTTC.

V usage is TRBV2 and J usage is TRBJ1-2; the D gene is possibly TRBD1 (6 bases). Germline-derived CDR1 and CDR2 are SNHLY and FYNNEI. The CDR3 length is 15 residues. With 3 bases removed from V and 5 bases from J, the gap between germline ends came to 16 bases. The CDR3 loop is CASSEGAGRTYGYTF. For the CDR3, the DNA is TGTGCCAGCAGTGAGGGGGCAGGGAGAACGTATGGCTACACCTTC. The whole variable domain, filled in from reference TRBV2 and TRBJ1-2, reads EPEVTQTPSHQVTQMGQEVILRCVPISNHLYFYWYRQILGQKVEFLVSFYNNEISEKSEIFDDQFSVERPDGSNFTLKIRSTKLEDSAMYFCASSEGAGRTYGYTFGSGTRLTVV.

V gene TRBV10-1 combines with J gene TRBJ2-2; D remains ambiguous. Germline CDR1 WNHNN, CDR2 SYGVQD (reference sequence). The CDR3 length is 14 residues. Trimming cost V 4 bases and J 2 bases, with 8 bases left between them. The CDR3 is CASSGVGNTGELFF. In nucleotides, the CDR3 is TGCGCCAGCAGTGGAGTGGGCAACACCGGGGAGCTGTTTTTT.

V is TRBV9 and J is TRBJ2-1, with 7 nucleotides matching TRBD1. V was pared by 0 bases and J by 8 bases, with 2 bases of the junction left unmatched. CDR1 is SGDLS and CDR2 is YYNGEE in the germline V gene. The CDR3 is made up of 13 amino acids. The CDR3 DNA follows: TGTGCCAGCAGCGTAGCCCAGGGGGATGAGCAGTTCTTC. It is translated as CASSVAQGDEQFF.

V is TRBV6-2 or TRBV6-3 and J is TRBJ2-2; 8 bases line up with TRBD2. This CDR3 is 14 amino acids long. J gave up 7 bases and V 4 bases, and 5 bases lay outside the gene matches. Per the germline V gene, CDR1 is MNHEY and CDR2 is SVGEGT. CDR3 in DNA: TGTGCCAGCAGTTGGGAGCGGGAGATCGGGGAGCTGTTTTTT. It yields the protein CASSWEREIGELFF.

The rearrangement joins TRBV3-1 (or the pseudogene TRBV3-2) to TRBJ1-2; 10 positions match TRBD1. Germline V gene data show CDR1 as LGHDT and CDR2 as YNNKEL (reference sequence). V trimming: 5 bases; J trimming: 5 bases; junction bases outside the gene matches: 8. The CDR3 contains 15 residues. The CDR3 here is CASSTGQGVGYGYTF. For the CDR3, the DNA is TGTGCCAGCAGCACCGGACAGGGGGTAGGGTATGGCTACACCTTC.

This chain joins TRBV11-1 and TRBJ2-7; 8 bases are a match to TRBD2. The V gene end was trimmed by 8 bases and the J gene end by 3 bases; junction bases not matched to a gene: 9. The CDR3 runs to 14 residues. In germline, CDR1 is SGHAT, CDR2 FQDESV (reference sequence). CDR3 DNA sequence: TGTGCCAGCGCTCAGGGGAGCGGGGGCTACGAGCAGTACTTC. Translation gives CASAQGSGGYEQYF.

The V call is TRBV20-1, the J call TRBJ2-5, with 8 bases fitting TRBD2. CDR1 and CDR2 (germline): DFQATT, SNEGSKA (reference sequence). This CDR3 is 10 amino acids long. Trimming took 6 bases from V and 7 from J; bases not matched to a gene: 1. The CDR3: CSAREGTQYF. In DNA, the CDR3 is TGCAGTGCCCGGGAGGGGACCCAGTACTTC.

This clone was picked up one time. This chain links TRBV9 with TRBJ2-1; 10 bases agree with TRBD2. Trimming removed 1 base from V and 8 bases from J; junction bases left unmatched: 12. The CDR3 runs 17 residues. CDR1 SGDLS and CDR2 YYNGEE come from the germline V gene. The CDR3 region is CASSVSFRLAGEDEQFF. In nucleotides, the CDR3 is TGTGCCAGCAGCGTAAGTTTTCGGCTAGCGGGAGAAGATGAGCAGTTCTTC.

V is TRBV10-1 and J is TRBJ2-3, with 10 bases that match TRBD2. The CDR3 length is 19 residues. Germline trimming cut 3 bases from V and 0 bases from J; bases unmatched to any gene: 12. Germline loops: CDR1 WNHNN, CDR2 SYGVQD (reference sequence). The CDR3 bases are TGCGCCAGCAGTGACCCTACCGGGACTAGCGACCGTAGCACAGATACGCAGTATTTT. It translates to CASSDPTGTSDRSTDTQYF.

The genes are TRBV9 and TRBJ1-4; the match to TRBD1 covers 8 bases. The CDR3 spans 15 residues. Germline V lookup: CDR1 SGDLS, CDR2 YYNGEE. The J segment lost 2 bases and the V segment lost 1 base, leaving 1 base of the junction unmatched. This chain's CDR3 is CASSVQGATNEKLFF. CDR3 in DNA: TGTGCCAGCAGCGTACAGGGGGCTACTAATGAAAAACTGTTTTTT.